These 19 T cell receptor beta chains came from one sample sequenced in a study of CD8+ T cells in alopecia areata. TCR sequencing used cDNA made by reverse transcription of extracted RNA. Libraries were prepared by immunoSEQ multiplex PCR; TCRdb keeps only in-frame clonotypes and omits some of them. This table has under 250,000 clones, about 58% appearing once. Treatment denoted: oral pan-JAK inhibitor, 5-10 mg twice daily. This specimen was CD4+ T cells sorted from blood, taken at week 4, from a patient treated with tofacitinib. The source is a human donor with alopecia areata.

This chain joins TRBV2 and TRBJ2-1, with TRBD2 matching 8 bases. CDR3 length equals 15 residues. CDR1 and CDR2 (germline): SNHLY, FYNNEI. With V trimmed by 6 bases and J by 2 bases, 6 bases remained unmatched. The chain's CDR3 is CASSGPGLAYNEQFF. The DNA of the CDR3 is TGTGCCAGCAGCGGACCGGGACTAGCCTACAATGAGCAGTTCTTC. Full variable domain (missing parts from reference TRBV2 and TRBJ2-1): EPEVTQTPSHQVTQMGQEVILRCVPISNHLYFYWYRQILGQKVEFLVSFYNNEISEKSEIFDDQFSVERPDGSNFTLKIRSTKLEDSAMYFCASSGPGLAYNEQFFGPGTRLTVL.

This clone has more than one count but fewer than ten. V usage is TRBV10-2 and J usage is TRBJ1-5; D unresolved. The ends were cut back, 6 bases at V and 4 bases at J, with 7 bases in the middle. CDR1 is WSHSY, CDR2 SAAADI, per germline. This CDR3 is 12 amino acids long. CDR3 residues: CASSRGNQPQHF. CDR3 sequence (DNA): TGCGCCAGCAGCCGTGGGAATCAGCCCCAGCATTTT.

This clone was counted between two and nine times. V and J are TRBV5-4 and TRBJ1-1; D might be TRBD1 (6 bases). Per germline, CDR1 SGHNT and CDR2 YYREEE (reference sequence). Trimming left V 6 bases short and J 1 base short, with 10 bases between. This CDR3 spans 13 amino acids. As DNA, the CDR3 is TGTGCCAGCACCCGCAGGGGGAACACTGAAGCTTTCTTT. Protein product: CASTRRGNTEAFF. The whole variable domain, remainder taken from reference TRBV5-4 and TRBJ1-1, is ETGVTQSPTHLIKTRGQQVTLRCSSQSGHNTVSWYQQALGQGPQFIFQYYREEENGRGNFPPRFSGLQFPNYSSELNVNALELDDSALYLCASTRRGNTEAFFGQGTRLTVV.

J is TRBJ2-7 and V is TRBV7-8; 14 bases align to TRBD2. Germline V CDR1 and CDR2: SGHVS, FQNEAQ. CDR3 length: 17 amino acids. Trimming cost V 5 bases and J 2 bases; bases outside gene matches: 8. For the CDR3, the DNA is TGTGCCAGCAGCCCAGGACTAGCGGGGGGCCGGACCTACGAGCAGTACTTC. It specifies CASSPGLAGGRTYEQYF.

The rearrangement links TRBV28 to TRBJ2-5; either TRBD1 or TRBD2 may supply D (5 bases each). CDR3 length equals 12 residues. CDR1 and CDR2 (germline): MDHEN, SYDVKM. V lost 2 bases to trimming and J lost 6 bases, with 7 bases between them. Written as DNA, the CDR3 is TGTGCCAGCAGTTTACGGGGACAGACCCAGTACTTC. Amino acid sequence: CASSLRGQTQYF.

V gene TRBV29-1 combines with J gene TRBJ2-7, with TRBD1 identical over 7 bases. CDR1 and CDR2 from the germline V gene are SQVTM and ANQGSEA. This CDR3 is built from 14 residues. V lost 4 bases to trimming and J lost 0 bases; unmatched junction nucleotides: 6. CDR3 loop: CSVVDRLSSYEQYF. CDR3 coding DNA: TGCAGCGTTGTGGACAGGCTAAGCTCCTACGAGCAGTACTTC.

As for this clone: The sample carries other DNA sequences with the same CDR3. V usage is TRBV29-1 and J usage is TRBJ1-1; D not certain. V was shortened by 4 bases and J by 0 bases, with 6 bases between the two germline ends. This CDR3 has 12 residues. In germline, CDR1 is SQVTM, CDR2 ANQGSEA. CDR3 amino acids: CSVASLNTEAFF. The CDR3 DNA sequence: TGCAGCGTTGCGTCGTTGAACACTGAAGCTTTCTTT.

Regarding this clone: Different DNA sequences within this sample yield the same CDR3. This sequence joins TRBV4-1 and TRBJ2-3, with a possible D match to TRBD2 (5 bases). V was pared by 1 base and J by 0 bases, with 8 bases between. In germline, CDR1 is MGHRA, CDR2 YSYEKL. This CDR3 spans 15 amino acids. Here the CDR3 DNA reads TGCGCCAGCAGCCAAGTTGGACTGAGCACAGATACGCAGTATTTT. Translating it yields CASSQVGLSTDTQYF.

This clone has only a few counts. CDR3 in amino acids: CASSVGPADTQYF. The CDR3, as DNA: TGTGCCAGTAGTGTGGGACCGGCGGATACGCAGTATTTT. The V call is TRBV19, the J call TRBJ2-3, with D perhaps being TRBD1 or TRBD2 (5 bases each). The CDR3 has 13 amino acids. V was clipped by 5 bases and J by 6 bases, with 12 bases between them. Looked up from germline, CDR1 is LNHDA and CDR2 is SQIVND (reference sequence).

The chain carries TRBV7-8 and TRBJ2-2, with no clear D. V was clipped by 4 bases and J by 4 bases, with 7 bases between them. Germline V lookup: CDR1 SGHVS, CDR2 FQNEAQ. The CDR3 has 13 amino acids. The CDR3 protein is CASSYVGTGELFF. The CDR3 DNA reads as TGTGCCAGCAGCTACGTCGGCACCGGGGAGCTGTTTTTT.

The gene calls are TRBV25-1 and TRBJ2-1; 7 positions match TRBD1. CDR1 MGHDK and CDR2 SYGVNS come from the germline V gene. V was pared by 4 bases and J by 2 bases, with 5 bases of the junction left unmatched. CDR3 length: 15 amino acids. Here the CDR3 DNA reads TGTGCCAGCAGTGGCCCCGGGACAGCCTACAATGAGCAGTTCTTC. It specifies CASSGPGTAYNEQFF.

There are many counts of this clone. The chain combines TRBV25-1 with TRBJ1-2, with a weak D call TRBD1 (6 bases). The CDR3 totals 11 residues. In germline, CDR1 is MGHDK, CDR2 SYGVNS. V dropped 4 bases and J dropped 8 bases, with 8 bases sitting between them. The CDR3 nucleotides read TGTGCCAGCAGTGCAGACAGGGGCTACACCTTC. It specifies CASSADRGYTF.

The sample holds many counts of this clone. The chain carries TRBV2 and TRBJ2-5, with 8 bases that match TRBD1. V was clipped by 6 bases and J by 3 bases; unmatched bases: 12. The CDR3 has 16 amino acids. Per germline, CDR1 SNHLY and CDR2 FYNNEI. CDR3 DNA: TGTGCCAGCAGGCCAGTGGGGGGACAGGAAAAAGAGACCCAGTACTTC. It yields the protein CASRPVGGQEKETQYF.

The V gene is TRBV5-1, the J gene TRBJ2-5, with 10 bases aligning to TRBD1. J gave up 5 bases and V 0 bases, and 4 bases lay outside the gene matches. Per germline, CDR1 SGHRS and CDR2 YFSETQ. There are 15 residues in the CDR3. The CDR3 DNA reads as TGCGCCAGCAGCTTGGCGACAGGGGGCCTGGAGACCCAGTACTTC. Translated, it gives CASSLATGGLETQYF.

This clone showed up many times. This sequence joins TRBV7-3 and TRBJ1-1; D is unresolved. Germline lookup yields CDR1 SGHTA and CDR2 FQGTGA. V lost 2 bases and J lost 0, with 10 bases in between. There are 15 residues in the CDR3. In DNA, the CDR3 is TGTGCCAGCAGCTTAGAGCGGGTGATGAACACTGAAGCTTTCTTT. Encoded protein: CASSLERVMNTEAFF.

V is TRBV7-2 and J is TRBJ1-1; D gene uncertain. The CDR3 totals 13 residues. From germline, CDR1 is SGHTA and CDR2 FQGNSA. The V and J ends lost 5 bases and 3 bases respectively, with 10 bases between them. The DNA for the CDR3 is TGTGCCAGCAGCCCCGTAGGATACACTGAAGCTTTCTTT. Protein sequence: CASSPVGYTEAFF.

The rearrangement links TRBV5-6 to TRBJ1-2; TRBD1 might be the D (6 bases). V was shortened by 4 bases and J by 7 bases, with 17 bases between the two germline ends. The CDR3 contains 14 residues. Germline values: CDR1 SGHDT, CDR2 YYEEEE. The CDR3 is CASSGDRQLGGYTF. The CDR3 region has the DNA TGTGCCAGCAGCGGCGACAGGCAGCTGGGTGGCTACACCTTC.

The chain combines TRBV7-2 with TRBJ2-7; D remains unclear. The CDR3 spans 12 residues. V was shortened by 5 bases and J by 3 bases, with 8 bases between the two germline ends. The V gene's germline CDR1 is SGHTA and CDR2 FQGNSA. CDR3 DNA: TGTGCCAGCAGCCTTAATGACTACGAGCAGTACTTC. Amino acids: CASSLNDYEQYF.

This clone was observed many times. As DNA, the CDR3 is TGTGCCAGCAGTTACAGGACCGTGGGGGACACCGGGGAGCTGTTTTTT. Protein sequence: CASSYRTVGDTGELFF. The chain employs TRBV6-5 and TRBJ2-2; D may correspond to TRBD1 or TRBD2 (5 bases each). This CDR3 has 16 amino acids. CDR1 MNHEY and CDR2 SVGAGI come from the germline V gene. The V and J ends lost 2 bases and 3 bases respectively, with 13 bases between them.